Shown below are 15 T cell receptor beta chains from a single sample sequenced in a study of radiotherapy plus CTLA-4 blockade in lung cancer. Produced via immunoSEQ multiplex PCR; TCRdb's table is partial and in-frame only. The sample carries fewer than 100,000 clones, approximately 84% recorded once. This specimen was peripheral blood, taken from a patient treated with radiotherapy plus ipilimumab. The origin of the receptors is a human donor with non-small cell lung cancer who had stable disease on radiotherapy plus ipilimumab.

The genes are TRBV30 and TRBJ2-1; D ambiguous. This CDR3 contains 14 residues. Germline loops: CDR1 GTSNPN, CDR2 SVGIG (reference sequence). Trimming removed 5 bases at V and 0 bases at J, with 11 bases between. In DNA form, the CDR3 reads TGTGCCTGGGGGGTTTACAGCTCCTACAATGAGCAGTTCTTC. The encoded protein is CAWGVYSSYNEQFF.

The J gene is TRBJ1-5, the V gene TRBV9, with 7 bases lining up with TRBD1. The CDR3 sequence is 15 residues long. Germline-derived CDR1 and CDR2 are SGDLS and YYNGEE. V shed 4 bases, J shed 7 bases, and the junction held 11 bases outside the gene matches. CDR3 DNA: TGTGCCAGCAGCCCTGGTTTTCAGGGGGGACAGCCCCAGCATTTT. Protein sequence: CASSPGFQGGQPQHF.

The chain employs TRBV6-1 and TRBJ2-3, with a tentative D call TRBD2 (6 bases). CDR1 is MNHNS, CDR2 SASEGT, per germline. V shed 7 bases and J shed 1 base, with 12 bases lying between them. The CDR3 spans 14 residues. The chain's CDR3 is CASIPGTRTDTQYF. The CDR3 bases are TGTGCCAGCATTCCGGGGACTCGCACAGATACGCAGTATTTT.

In this sample, this clone turned up once. J is TRBJ2-2 and V is TRBV5-6; D is unclear. CDR3 size: 12 residues. Germline lookup yields CDR1 SGHDT and CDR2 YYEEEE. Trimming removed 4 bases from V and 3 bases from J, with 4 bases in between. CDR3 protein: CASSMHTGELFF. The CDR3 DNA sequence: TGTGCCAGCAGCATGCACACCGGGGAGCTGTTTTTT.

The genes are TRBV9 and TRBJ2-2; D might be TRBD2 (5 bases). Trimming removed 1 base from V and 0 bases from J, with 10 bases in between. This CDR3 region has 16 residues. In germline, CDR1 is SGDLS, CDR2 YYNGEE. The DNA for the CDR3 is TGTGCCAGCAGCGTAAAAGGGAGTACGAACACCGGGGAGCTGTTTTTT. This gives the protein CASSVKGSTNTGELFF.

The chain recombines TRBV5-6 with TRBJ1-2, with a tentative D call TRBD1 (5 bases). The V gene lost 0 bases and the J gene lost 4 bases, with 10 bases spanning the gap. The CDR3 loop spans 14 amino acids. CDR1 and CDR2 from the germline V gene are SGHDT and YYEEEE. The CDR3 DNA is TGTGCCAGCAGCTTGGTCGGGGGAGGCTATGGCTACACCTTC. It specifies CASSLVGGGYGYTF.

CDR3 DNA sequence: TGTGCCAGCAGCCTGACAGGTCGGCACTCTGGGGCCAACGTCCTGACTTTC. As protein: CASSLTGRHSGANVLTF. The rearrangement uses TRBV28 and TRBJ2-6, with TRBD1 as a possible D gene (6 bases). From germline, CDR1 is MDHEN and CDR2 SYDVKM. The CDR3 contains 17 residues. Trimming removed 6 bases at V and 0 bases at J, with 15 bases between. Complete variable domain (other parts from reference TRBV28 and TRBJ2-6): DVKVTQSSRYLVKRTGEKVFLECVQDMDHENMFWYRQDPGLGLRLIYFSYDVKMKEKGDIPEGYSVSREKKERFSLILESASTNQTSMYLCASSLTGRHSGANVLTFGAGSRLTVL.

The V call is TRBV18, the J call TRBJ1-2; the match to TRBD1 covers 7 bases. Germline V gene data show CDR1 as KGHSH and CDR2 as LQKENI. The CDR3 contains 15 residues. V was clipped by 2 bases and J by 8 bases; unmatched bases: 11. In DNA form, the CDR3 reads TGTGCCAGCTCACCAGGGACAGCTACGTCGACGGGCTACACCTTC. Encoded protein: CASSPGTATSTGYTF.

This chain links TRBV6-1 with TRBJ1-1; 7 bases are a match to TRBD1. The CDR3 covers 16 residues. Unmatched junction bases numbered 7, after V lost 3 bases and J lost 0 bases. The germline V gene has CDR1 MNHNS and CDR2 SASEGT. CDR3 bases: TGTGCCAGCAGTGACCGACGGGACAGATTGAACACTGAAGCTTTCTTT. Protein sequence: CASSDRRDRLNTEAFF.

The chain uses TRBV19 and TRBJ2-7; D is perhaps TRBD2 (6 bases). The CDR3 has 12 amino acids. V dropped 10 bases and J dropped 1 base, with 11 bases sitting between them. Germline V CDR1 and CDR2: LNHDA, SQIVND (reference sequence). CDR3 sequence (DNA): TGTGCCATCCCCGGGGGATCCTACGAGCAGTACTTC. As protein: CAIPGGSYEQYF. Filled out from reference TRBV19 and TRBJ2-7, the complete variable domain reads DGGITQSPKYLFRKEGQNVTLSCEQNLNHDAMYWYRQDPGQGLRLIYYSQIVNDFQKGDIAEGYSVSREKKESFPLTVTSAQKNPTAFYLCAIPGGSYEQYFGPGTRLTVT.

The count of this clone is one. The V and J genes are TRBV11-2 and TRBJ1-2; the D is unclear. With 1 base removed from V and 4 bases from J, the gap between germline ends came to 13 bases. The CDR3 is made up of 15 amino acids. Looked up from germline, CDR1 is SGHAT and CDR2 is FQNNGV. The DNA of the CDR3 is TGTGCCAGCAGCTTAGGGTCCAGAGAATTCTATGGCTACACCTTC. Its protein is CASSLGSREFYGYTF.

The V and J genes are TRBV9 and TRBJ2-7; the match to TRBD2 covers 8 bases. Germline CDR1 is SGDLS and CDR2 is YYNGEE. Unmatched junction bases numbered 3, after V lost 0 bases and J lost 4 bases. This CDR3 has 14 amino acids. CDR3 region: CASSVGSGGYEQYF. The CDR3 DNA sequence: TGTGCCAGCAGCGTAGGGTCGGGGGGGTACGAGCAGTACTTC.

The chain recombines TRBV19 with TRBJ1-5, with 9 bases lining up with TRBD1. Trimming cost V 6 bases and J 2 bases; bases outside gene matches: 2. The CDR3 covers 14 residues. Per germline, CDR1 LNHDA and CDR2 SQIVND (reference sequence). The CDR3 DNA reads TGTGCCAGTAGCCGGGACAGGGGCAATCAGCCCCAGCATTTT. Residues: CASSRDRGNQPQHF.

The CDR3 spells CASTPGTVYGYTF. CDR3 bases: TGTGCCAGCACCCCCGGGACAGTCTATGGCTACACCTTC. This sequence joins TRBV7-2 and TRBJ1-2, with 7 nucleotides matching TRBD1. The J segment lost 4 bases and the V segment lost 7 bases, leaving 6 bases of the junction unmatched. This CDR3 is built from 13 residues. Germline V gene data show CDR1 as SGHTA and CDR2 as FQGNSA. The full variable domain, its missing parts supplied by reference TRBV7-2 and TRBJ1-2, is GAGVSQSPSNKVTEKGKDVELRCDPISGHTALYWYRQSLGQGLEFLIYFQGNSAPDKSGLPSDRFSAERTGGSVSTLTIQRTQQEDSAVYLCASTPGTVYGYTFGSGTRLTVV.

The CDR3 here is CASSPFARAGEKLFF. CDR3 nucleotides: TGTGCCAGCTCACCATTTGCCCGAGCGGGTGAAAAACTGTTTTTT. The chain uses TRBV18 and TRBJ1-4; no firm D call. The germline V gene has CDR1 KGHSH and CDR2 LQKENI. The CDR3 has 15 residues. The V and J ends lost 2 bases and 7 bases respectively, with 14 bases between them. The full variable domain, with the rest looked up from reference TRBV18 and TRBJ1-4, is NAGVMQNPRHLVRRRGQEARLRCSPMKGHSHVYWYRQLPEEGLKFMVYLQKENIIDESGMPKERFSAEFPKEGPSILRIQQVVRGDSAAYFCASSPFARAGEKLFFGSGTQLSVL.